This T cell receptor (beta chain) was sequenced for a study of blood T cell repertoires in COVID-19. As for the study in general: Specimens from acute and convalescent COVID-19 originated in the United States, Italy and Spain. The cDNA or gDNA used as material had been derived from T cells, B-cell-depleted T cells, or PBMCs.

This clone was detected only a few times. Other DNA sequences in this specimen translate into the identical CDR3. Authors' processing steps: Amplification of reference gene primers provided the estimated nucleated cell counts. Sequencing was performed with immunoSEQ multiplex PCR; in TCRdb, only in-frame clones are kept and a portion is missing. V and J calls and clone size are given by that table; D and trimming were obtained from the DNA. The sample holds about 59,000 clones, around 90% seen once. The sample comprised peripheral blood. This sequence originates from a man of 80 years or more with acute or convalescent COVID-19.

Written as DNA, the CDR3 is TGTGCCAGCAGCTCCTATGGAGATACGCAGTATTTT. Protein product: CASSSYGDTQYF. The chain carries TRBV7-2 and TRBJ2-3, with D uncertain. V was pared by 4 bases and J by 5 bases, with 7 bases between. CDR3 length equals 12 residues. Germline loops: CDR1 SGHTA, CDR2 FQGNSA.